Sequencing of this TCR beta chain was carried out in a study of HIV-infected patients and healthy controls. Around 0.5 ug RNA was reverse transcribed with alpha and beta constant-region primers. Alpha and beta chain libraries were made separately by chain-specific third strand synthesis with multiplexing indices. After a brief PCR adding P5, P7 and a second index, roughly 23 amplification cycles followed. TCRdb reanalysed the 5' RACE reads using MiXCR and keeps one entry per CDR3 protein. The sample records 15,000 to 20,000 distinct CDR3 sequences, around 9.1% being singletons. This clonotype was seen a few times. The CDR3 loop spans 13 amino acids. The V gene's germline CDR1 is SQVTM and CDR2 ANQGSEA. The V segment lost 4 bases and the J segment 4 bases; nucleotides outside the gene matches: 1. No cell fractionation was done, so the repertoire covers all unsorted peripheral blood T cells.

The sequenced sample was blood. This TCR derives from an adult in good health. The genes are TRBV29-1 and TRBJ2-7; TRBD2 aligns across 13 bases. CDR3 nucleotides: TGCAGCGTTGGGACTAGCGGGAGTTACGAGCAGTACTTC. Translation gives CSVGTSGSYEQYF.